These 27 T cell receptor beta chains came from one sample sequenced in a study of Ad26.COV2.S vaccination and SARS-CoV-2 variants. TCRdb's copy holds only in-frame clones and misses some; the assay was immunoSEQ multiplex PCR. The table records under 300,000 clones, around 88% of them present only once. Documented treatment: 15 to 20 received Ad26.COV2.S at low or high dose, single or two shots; about 5 received placebo; per-sample allocation not given. The study sampled participants on day 63 after the first vaccine or placebo injection. Sequenced here: peripheral blood, sampled in a trial of Ad26.COV2.S vaccine versus placebo. These receptor sequences come from a person between 18 and 59 years old who received the Ad26.COV2.S COVID-19 vaccine or a placebo.

The DNA of the CDR3 is TGCGCCAGCGGGTGTAGAAATAGCGCGAGGAGCACAGATACGCAGTATTTT. This encodes CASGCRNSARSTDTQYF. The chain couples TRBV23-1 to TRBJ2-3, with a weak D call TRBD2 (5 bases). TRBV23-1 is an ORF; its function is uncertain. V shed 8 bases and J shed 0 bases, with 21 bases lying between them. The CDR3 loop spans 17 amino acids.

The rearrangement uses TRBV18 and TRBJ1-4; the match to TRBD1 covers 7 bases. The CDR3 runs 14 residues. V trimming: 6 bases; J trimming: 8 bases; junction bases outside the gene matches: 9. Germline assignment: CDR1 KGHSH and CDR2 LQKENI. CDR3 in amino acids: CASSFPGTEEKLFF. The CDR3 DNA sequence: TGTGCCAGCTCTTTTCCTGGGACAGAGGAAAAACTGTTTTTT.

The rearrangement joins TRBV18 to TRBJ1-6, with 7 bases aligning to TRBD1. V lost 4 bases and J lost 5; bases outside the gene matches: 2. Per germline, CDR1 KGHSH and CDR2 LQKENI. The CDR3 is 14 amino acids. The CDR3 protein is CASSQTGNNSPLHF. In DNA, the CDR3 is TGTGCCAGCTCACAGACAGGGAATAATTCACCCCTCCACTTT.

The chain is built from TRBV6-5 and TRBJ1-3; possible D gene TRBD1, 6 bases. CDR1 and CDR2 from the germline V gene are MNHEY and SVGAGI. V was trimmed by 4 bases and J by 7 bases, leaving 17 bases between them. The CDR3 loop spans 15 amino acids. CDR3 amino acids: CASSSLTRGGNTIYF. As DNA, the CDR3 is TGTGCCAGCAGTTCCCTCACCAGGGGTGGTAACACCATATATTTT.

This chain joins TRBV3-1 (or the pseudogene TRBV3-2) and TRBJ2-7; 9 bases map to TRBD2. With V trimmed by 6 bases and J by 0 bases, 6 bases remained unmatched. The CDR3 loop spans 15 amino acids. The germline gives CDR1 LGHDT, CDR2 YNNKEL (reference sequence). This chain's CDR3 is CASSEGLASSYEQYV. CDR3 bases: TGTGCCAGCAGTGAAGGACTAGCGAGCTCCTACGAGCAGTACGTC.

This chain joins TRBV5-8 and TRBJ2-2; D is ambiguous. The germline gives CDR1 SGHTS, CDR2 YDEGEE. The CDR3 loop spans 16 amino acids. V lost 5 bases and J 4 bases, leaving 18 bases between the germline ends. CDR3 sequence: CASRPDRVKLTGELFF. In DNA, the CDR3 is TGTGCCAGCAGGCCGGACCGGGTAAAACTCACCGGGGAGCTGTTTTTT.

The V gene is TRBV7-3, the J gene TRBJ2-1; D remains unclear. This CDR3 contains 15 residues. Trimming stripped 6 bases from V and 4 bases from J, with 16 bases between. Germline CDR1 and CDR2: SGHTA and FQGTGA. CDR3: CASSPVWLEYNEQFF. Here the CDR3 DNA reads TGTGCCAGCAGTCCCGTGTGGCTAGAGTACAATGAGCAGTTCTTC.

CDR3 in DNA: TGTGCCAGCAGTTATCAGGGTCATGAGCAGTTCTTC. This sequence encodes CASSYQGHEQFF. The chain employs TRBV6-9 and TRBJ2-1; weak D call: TRBD1 (5 bases). Per the germline V gene, CDR1 is MNHGY and CDR2 is SVAAGI. Trimming pared 2 bases from V and 8 bases from J, leaving 7 bases between. CDR3 length: 12 amino acids.

CDR3 DNA: TGTGCCTGGAGTGTACCTAGCGGCCTTGGGAATGAGCAGTTCTTC. This gives the protein CAWSVPSGLGNEQFF. The V call is TRBV30, the J call TRBJ2-1; TRBD2 matches at 7 bases. V lost 0 bases, J lost 7 bases, and 9 bases stayed unmatched. The CDR3 runs to 15 residues. Germline CDR1 GTSNPN, CDR2 SVGIG (reference sequence).

V and J are TRBV7-9 and TRBJ2-1; 15 bases align to TRBD2. Germline loops: CDR1 SEHNR, CDR2 FQNEAQ (reference sequence). Losses at the gene ends were 5 bases for V and 4 bases for J; bases not matched to a gene: 3. The CDR3 length is 16 residues. CDR3 sequence (DNA): TGTGCCAGCAGCACCGGGACTAGCGGGAGGTACAATGAGCAGTTCTTC. Its protein is CASSTGTSGRYNEQFF.

The chain joins TRBV7-3 to TRBJ1-1, with D uncertain. The CDR3 is 13 amino acids. The germline CDR1 and CDR2 sequences are SGHTA and FQGTGA. The germline V and J ends were trimmed by 5 bases and 4 bases, with 11 bases remaining between them. Here the CDR3 reads CASSPDGRTEAFF. For the CDR3, the DNA is TGTGCCAGCAGCCCGGATGGGCGCACTGAAGCTTTCTTT.

This chain links TRBV18 with TRBJ2-5; 10 nucleotides align to TRBD2. With V trimmed by 1 base and J by 5 bases, 1 base remained unmatched. The germline V gene has CDR1 KGHSH and CDR2 LQKENI. CDR3 length: 14 residues. CDR3 protein: CASSPLAGGETQYF. The CDR3 coding sequence is TGTGCCAGCTCACCACTAGCGGGGGGTGAGACCCAGTACTTC.

The V and J genes are TRBV10-3 and TRBJ1-1; perhaps TRBD1 as D (6 bases). CDR1 ENHRY and CDR2 SYGVKD come from the germline V gene. This CDR3 is built from 14 residues. Trimming stripped 6 bases from V and 2 bases from J, with 13 bases between. CDR3 protein: CAIRVVDSNTEAFF. DNA of the CDR3: TGTGCCATCAGGGTCGTGGACAGTAACACTGAAGCTTTCTTT.

V usage is TRBV30 and J usage is TRBJ2-3, with TRBD1 matching 12 bases. The germline gives CDR1 GTSNPN, CDR2 SVGIG (reference sequence). This CDR3 has 15 residues. Trimming at V came to 5 bases and at J to 5 bases, leaving 8 bases not matched to a gene. The CDR3 nucleotides read TGTGCCTGGCGGGGACAGGGGGCTGTCGTAGATACGCAGTATTTT. This codes for CAWRGQGAVVDTQYF.

In this sample, this clone turned up once. This chain uses TRBV9 with TRBJ1-3, with D possibly matching TRBD1 (5 bases). The CDR3 runs 17 residues. The V gene's germline CDR1 is SGDLS and CDR2 YYNGEE. V lost 3 bases and J 0 bases, leaving 16 bases between the germline ends. The CDR3 loop reads CASSATILGRSGNTIYF. Written as DNA, the CDR3 is TGTGCCAGCAGCGCCACCATTTTGGGGCGCTCTGGAAACACCATATATTTT.

The J gene is TRBJ2-1, the V gene TRBV19; TRBD2 matches 11 bases. J was trimmed by 0 bases and V by 4 bases; bases with no gene match: 17. From germline, CDR1 is LNHDA and CDR2 SQIVND (reference sequence). This CDR3 region has 21 residues. The CDR3 nucleotides are TGTGCCAGTAGTAGGCTAACGAAGACTAGCGGGGTCCAAAGCTCCTACAATGAGCAGTTCTTC. It translates to CASSRLTKTSGVQSSYNEQFF.

The V gene is TRBV12-3 or TRBV12-4, the J gene TRBJ2-7, with a tentative D call TRBD1 (6 bases). V lost 4 bases and J lost 7, with 11 bases in between. The CDR3 extends over 12 amino acids. The CDR3 here is CASSSGVGEQYV. For the CDR3, the DNA is TGTGCCAGCAGTTCAGGGGTGGGAGAGCAGTACGTC.

The genes are TRBV4-3 and TRBJ2-1; 11 bases fit TRBD2. Germline trimming cut 6 bases from V and 0 bases from J; bases unmatched to any gene: 13. The CDR3 extends over 19 amino acids. Germline assignment: CDR1 LGHNA and CDR2 YSLEER. The CDR3 protein is CASSRLAGPTATSYNEQFF. In DNA form, the CDR3 reads TGCGCCAGCAGTCGACTAGCGGGGCCCACCGCCACCTCCTACAATGAGCAGTTCTTC.

This clone was picked up one time. The V call is TRBV19, the J call TRBJ2-3; the match to TRBD2 covers 13 bases. V trimming: 10 bases; J trimming: 7 bases; junction bases outside the gene matches: 8. This CDR3 is built from 14 residues. Germline loops: CDR1 LNHDA, CDR2 SQIVND (reference sequence). CDR3 region: CATTLAGGRHTQYF. CDR3 coding DNA: TGTGCCACGACACTAGCGGGGGGGCGTCATACGCAGTATTTT.

The gene calls are TRBV20-1 and TRBJ2-1; D is unclear. The germline gives CDR1 DFQATT, CDR2 SNEGSKA (reference sequence). Trimming left V 6 bases short and J 15 bases short, with 18 bases between. The CDR3 has 11 residues. CDR3 residues: CSALGKGLRFF. DNA of the CDR3: TGCAGTGCCCTGGGGAAGGGCCTGAGGTTCTTC.

The sample holds one count of this clone. In DNA form, the CDR3 reads TGTGCCAGCAGCTCGGGGAGCACAGATACGCAGTATTTT. It translates to CASSSGSTDTQYF. The chain links TRBV11-3 to TRBJ2-3, with D tentatively TRBD2 (5 bases). The CDR3 is 13 residues long. From germline, CDR1 is SGHNT and CDR2 YENEEA. Trimming cost V 4 bases and J 0 bases, with 5 bases left between them.

In this sample, this clone turned up a few times. J is TRBJ1-2 and V is TRBV25-1; perhaps TRBD1 as D (6 bases). The germline gives CDR1 MGHDK, CDR2 SYGVNS. The CDR3 sequence is 13 residues long. V lost 5 bases and J lost 4, with 11 bases in between. CDR3 coding DNA: TGTGCCAGCAGTCCCGGACAGCCCTATGGCTACACCTTC. It yields the protein CASSPGQPYGYTF.

V and J are TRBV3-1 (or the pseudogene TRBV3-2) and TRBJ2-1; TRBD2 aligns across 9 bases. The CDR3 extends over 14 amino acids. Germline V gene sequence: CDR1 LGHDT, CDR2 YNNKEL (reference sequence). V gave up 4 bases and J gave up 6 bases; unmatched junction bases: 4. The CDR3 loop reads CASSLGGGGNEQFF. CDR3 sequence (DNA): TGTGCCAGCAGCCTGGGCGGGGGGGGCAATGAGCAGTTCTTC.

V gene TRBV11-3 combines with J gene TRBJ2-1; 8 bases are a match to TRBD2. Germline CDR1 SGHNT, CDR2 YENEEA. V lost 6 bases, J lost 10 bases, and 14 bases stayed unmatched. The CDR3 is 15 residues long. CDR3 coding DNA: TGTGCCAGCAGTTATAGCGGGGCCGCCCGTGACGAGCAGTTCTTC. Translated, it gives CASSYSGAARDEQFF.

This chain links TRBV3-1 (or the pseudogene TRBV3-2) with TRBJ1-6, with D possibly being TRBD1 (5 bases). CDR3 size: 17 residues. The V end was cut by 6 bases, the J end by 0 bases, with 15 bases between. Germline CDR1 is LGHDT and CDR2 is YNNKEL (reference sequence). The DNA for the CDR3 is TGTGCCAGCAGTCGATGGGCAGGGACCTCCTATAATTCACCCCTCCACTTT. This codes for CASSRWAGTSYNSPLHF.

This sequence joins TRBV6-5 and TRBJ2-7, with no clear D. Germline-derived CDR1 and CDR2 are MNHEY and SVGAGI. Trimming shortened V by 9 bases and J by 3 bases, and 12 bases separated the two germline ends. The CDR3 is 12 residues long. In DNA, the CDR3 is TGTGCCAGTCAAGACATTAACTACGAGCAGTACTTC. Translating gives CASQDINYEQYF.

The chain joins TRBV18 to TRBJ1-2; 11 nucleotides align to TRBD1. The CDR3 runs 14 residues. Germline CDR1 and CDR2: KGHSH and LQKENI. V was clipped by 3 bases and J by 7 bases; unmatched bases: 4. The CDR3 bases are TGTGCCAGCTCACCGGGACAGGGGGAAGGTGGCTACACCTTC. It codes for CASSPGQGEGGYTF.